The 24 T cell receptor beta chains below come from one sample, sequenced in a study of cytomegalovirus exposure and HLA in healthy donors. This PCR relied on a set of 60 Vbeta primers and 13 Jbeta primers. TCRdb's table, derived via immunoSEQ multiplex PCR, lists solely in-frame clones and lacks some. The sample includes some 150,000 clones, roughly 72% of them seen just once. The sample was PBMCs. The receptors derive from a man in his forties in good health and CMV-seronegative.

The rearrangement uses TRBV5-1 and TRBJ2-7; 7 bases are a match to TRBD1. V was clipped by 2 bases and J by 3 bases; unmatched bases: 2. Germline V CDR1 and CDR2: SGHRS, YFSETQ. This CDR3 spans 13 amino acids. For the CDR3, the DNA is TGCGCCAGCAGCTTTTCAGGGGGCTACGAGCAGTACTTC. It is translated as CASSFSGGYEQYF.

The chain combines TRBV10-2 with TRBJ1-5, with a tentative D call TRBD1 (5 bases). The V end was cut by 7 bases, the J end by 8 bases, with 24 bases between. Per germline, CDR1 WSHSY and CDR2 SAAADI. The CDR3 length is 16 residues. CDR3 amino acids: CASTRGVRGVMEPQHF. The CDR3 DNA follows: TGCGCCAGCACCCGAGGGGTTCGGGGGGTCATGGAGCCCCAGCATTTT.

The gene calls are TRBV4-1 and TRBJ1-3; 8 bases map to TRBD1. The germline gives CDR1 MGHRA, CDR2 YSYEKL. With V trimmed by 4 bases and J by 0 bases, 5 bases remained unmatched. This CDR3 comprises 16 residues. The CDR3 DNA sequence: TGCGCCAGCAGCCGTTCGGGACAGGCCTCTGGAAACACCATATATTTT. Its protein is CASSRSGQASGNTIYF.

The rearrangement links TRBV7-2 to TRBJ2-7, with a tentative D call TRBD2 (7 bases). Trimming pared 4 bases from V and 5 bases from J, leaving 15 bases between. Germline CDR1 and CDR2: SGHTA and FQGNSA. The CDR3 runs to 14 residues. CDR3 nucleotides: TGTGCCAGCAGCTCCGGGGGGCCGAACCACGAGCAGTACTTC. Translating gives CASSSGGPNHEQYF.

J is TRBJ2-1 and V is TRBV7-6; D perhaps matches TRBD2 (5 bases). This CDR3 contains 14 residues. V was trimmed by 1 base and J by 3 bases, leaving 7 bases between them. Looked up from germline, CDR1 is SGHVS and CDR2 is FNYEAQ. In DNA, the CDR3 is TGTGCCAGCAGCTTAGTAAGCGGCTACAATGAGCAGTTCTTC. This translates into CASSLVSGYNEQFF.

The CDR3 reads CASSESLSGGEGWQFF. CDR3 coding DNA: TGCGCCAGCAGTGAGTCGCTCAGCGGGGGCGAGGGGTGGCAGTTCTTC. The chain links TRBV10-2 to TRBJ2-1; 8 bases map to TRBD2. The CDR3 covers 16 residues. CDR1 is WSHSY, CDR2 SAAADI, per germline. With V trimmed by 0 bases and J by 12 bases, 13 bases remained unmatched.

V and J are TRBV19 and TRBJ2-5, with a possible D match to TRBD2 (7 bases). V shed 7 bases and J shed 4 bases, with 22 bases lying between them. The V gene's germline CDR1 is LNHDA and CDR2 SQIVND (reference sequence). This CDR3 contains 16 residues. The CDR3 DNA is TGTGCCAGTACCCCCACCCGAGGGGGGGCCCCAGAGACCCAGTACTTC. This sequence encodes CASTPTRGGAPETQYF. The full variable domain, in which reference TRBV19 and TRBJ2-5 provide the parts outside the CDR3, is DGGITQSPKYLFRKEGQNVTLSCEQNLNHDAMYWYRQDPGQGLRLIYYSQIVNDFQKGDIAEGYSVSREKKESFPLTVTSAQKNPTAFYLCASTPTRGGAPETQYFGPGTRLLVL.

The chain carries TRBV18 and TRBJ1-1; D ambiguous. The CDR3 has 13 amino acids. Trimming left V 3 bases short and J 2 bases short, with 7 bases between. The V gene's germline CDR1 is KGHSH and CDR2 LQKENI. The chain's CDR3 is CASSPSENTEAFF. CDR3 sequence (DNA): TGTGCCAGCTCACCTTCAGAAAACACTGAAGCTTTCTTT.

The CDR3 here is CASSSPLAGTGGSYEQYF. In DNA form, the CDR3 reads TGTGCCAGCAGTTCCCCTTTGGCCGGGACAGGGGGCTCCTACGAGCAGTACTTC. The chain uses TRBV2 and TRBJ2-7, with 11 bases lining up with TRBD1. Germline V CDR1 and CDR2: SNHLY, FYNNEI. Germline trimming cut 5 bases from V and 0 bases from J; bases unmatched to any gene: 12. The CDR3 has 18 residues.

This sequence joins TRBV7-6 and TRBJ2-3, with 7 positions matching TRBD1. The junction had 3 bases not matched to a gene; V was cut back by 3 bases and J by 3 bases. The CDR3 consists of 14 residues. Per the germline V gene, CDR1 is SGHVS and CDR2 is FNYEAQ. The DNA of the CDR3 is TGTGCCAGCAGCTTTCCAGGGGGTACAGATACGCAGTATTTT. It yields the protein CASSFPGGTDTQYF.

The chain combines TRBV4-2 with TRBJ2-1, with a possible D match to TRBD2 (6 bases). The CDR3 has 14 residues. V lost 4 bases to trimming and J lost 10 bases, with 17 bases between them. Germline values: CDR1 LGHNA, CDR2 YNFKEQ. CDR3 protein: CASSRPEIRGEQFF. CDR3 DNA: TGTGCCAGCAGCCGACCGGAAATCCGGGGGGAGCAGTTCTTC.

This clone has just a few counts. This chain uses TRBV6-4 with TRBJ2-1, with 10 bases lining up with TRBD2. V was clipped by 6 bases and J by 6 bases; unmatched bases: 8. The V gene's germline CDR1 is MRHNA and CDR2 SNTAGT. The CDR3 extends over 15 amino acids. CDR3 region: CASSLGLAGVNEQFF. As DNA, the CDR3 is TGTGCCAGCAGCCTCGGGCTAGCGGGAGTCAATGAGCAGTTCTTC.

The chain combines TRBV19 with TRBJ2-1; TRBD2 matches 9 bases. The V gene's germline CDR1 is LNHDA and CDR2 SQIVND (reference sequence). The trim removed 6 bases at V and 0 bases at J, leaving 3 bases unmatched. This CDR3 is built from 15 residues. DNA for the CDR3: TGTGCCAGTAGCTATAGCGGGAGCTCCTACAATGAGCAGTTCTTC. Translating gives CASSYSGSSYNEQFF. Full variable domain (outside the CDR3, taken from reference TRBV19 and TRBJ2-1): DGGITQSPKYLFRKEGQNVTLSCEQNLNHDAMYWYRQDPGQGLRLIYYSQIVNDFQKGDIAEGYSVSREKKESFPLTVTSAQKNPTAFYLCASSYSGSSYNEQFFGPGTRLTVL.

This clone was found a few times. The V call is TRBV6-5, the J call TRBJ2-4; possible D gene TRBD2, 5 bases. The CDR3 spans 16 residues. V lost 3 bases and J lost 0, with 12 bases in between. The germline gives CDR1 MNHEY, CDR2 SVGAGI. In DNA form, the CDR3 reads TGTGCCAGCAGTTATGGCTGGGAGTTAGCCAAAAACATTCAGTACTTC. Translation: CASSYGWELAKNIQYF.

This CDR3 reads CASSFGGQIYGYTF. The CDR3 DNA follows: TGTGCCAGCAGTTTTGGCGGCCAGATCTATGGCTACACCTTC. The chain combines TRBV28 with TRBJ1-2; no definite D call. The CDR3 sequence is 14 residues long. CDR1 MDHEN and CDR2 SYDVKM come from the germline V gene. Deletions cut 3 bases from V and 4 bases from J, with 12 bases between.

The genes are TRBV7-3 and TRBJ2-2; D ambiguous. The CDR3 sequence is 13 residues long. Between the trimmed V and J ends, which lost 2 bases and 8 bases, there was a span of 9 bases. CDR1 is SGHTA, CDR2 FQGTGA, per germline. The CDR3, as DNA: TGTGCCAGCAGCTTAGGGCGCCCGGGGGAGCTGTTTTTT. This encodes CASSLGRPGELFF.

In its sample, this clone was seen once. One end of the junction is discordant with germline, which a read error may explain. V usage is TRBV29-1 and J usage is TRBJ1-2, with TRBD1 matching 10 bases. The CDR3 is 13 residues long. CDR1 is SQVTM, CDR2 ANQGSEA, per germline. CDR3 nucleotide sequence: TGCAGCCCAAAGACAGGGGGCGAGTATGGCTACCCCTTC. Its protein product is CSPKTGGEYGYPF.

This clone has just a few counts. This chain connects TRBV9 to TRBJ2-2; possibly TRBD2 for D (5 bases). The CDR3 covers 15 residues. V lost 1 base to trimming and J lost 5 bases, with 12 bases between them. The germline V gene encodes CDR1 SGDLS and CDR2 YYNGEE. The CDR3 sequence is CASSVISSGTGELFF. The DNA for the CDR3 is TGTGCCAGCAGCGTAATCAGCTCGGGGACCGGGGAGCTGTTTTTT.

This clone has just a few counts. This rearrangement joins TRBV7-8 to TRBJ1-2, with D perhaps TRBD1 (5 bases). With 5 bases removed from V and 8 bases from J, the gap between germline ends came to 12 bases. Germline V gene data show CDR1 as SGHVS and CDR2 as FQNEAQ. This CDR3 contains 12 residues. Here the CDR3 reads CASSTTGSGYTF. The CDR3 DNA reads TGTGCCAGCAGCACAACAGGTTCCGGCTACACCTTC.

The chain employs TRBV11-2 and TRBJ2-7; D is uncertain. The CDR3 is made up of 13 amino acids. Germline CDR1 reads SGHAT; CDR2 reads FQNNGV. With 7 bases removed from V and 4 bases from J, the gap between germline ends came to 14 bases. The CDR3 DNA follows: TGTGCCAGCACCTTCGTACCCGGGTACGAGCAGTACTTC. Translated, it gives CASTFVPGYEQYF.

The chain has TRBV15 and TRBJ2-7; 12 bases agree with TRBD2. The V and J ends lost 2 bases and 5 bases, in that order; junction bases with no gene match: 4. The CDR3 consists of 15 residues. Germline V CDR1 and CDR2: LNHNV, YYDKDF (reference sequence). The CDR3 DNA reads as TGTGCCACCAGCAGATCTAGCGGGGGGGCTGACGAGCAGTACTTC. Translated: CATSRSSGGADEQYF.

The CDR3 nucleotides read TGTGCCAGCAGCTTATGGGCGGGGTCGAACACTGAAGCTTTCTTT. The encoded protein is CASSLWAGSNTEAFF. This chain joins TRBV7-8 and TRBJ1-1; unclear D gene. CDR3 length: 15 amino acids. V lost 2 bases and J lost 1, with 11 bases in between. Germline V CDR1 and CDR2: SGHVS, FQNEAQ.

The chain carries TRBV7-2 and TRBJ2-1; 11 positions agree with TRBD1. The CDR3 spans 15 residues. Germline CDR1 and CDR2: SGHTA and FQGNSA. V trimming: 5 bases; J trimming: 7 bases; junction bases outside the gene matches: 7. This CDR3 reads CASSRVGTGGNEQFF. DNA of the CDR3: TGTGCCAGCAGCCGAGTCGGGACAGGGGGAAATGAGCAGTTCTTC.

This chain links TRBV11-3 with TRBJ2-3; TRBD1 agrees at 9 bases. CDR3 length: 19 residues. Germline loops: CDR1 SGHNT, CDR2 YENEEA. Losses at the gene ends were 4 bases for V and 2 bases for J; bases not matched to a gene: 16. CDR3 sequence reads: CASSCRQGGFLGNTDTQYF. The CDR3, as DNA: TGTGCCAGCAGCTGTCGACAGGGGGGTTTTTTAGGGAACACAGATACGCAGTATTTT.